The sequence of this T cell receptor beta chain was determined in a study of blood T cell dynamics during melanoma immunotherapy. The CDR3 length is 17 residues. CDR1 MDHEN and CDR2 SYDVKM come from the germline V gene. After removal of 3 bases from V and 0 bases from J, the junction contained 8 bases not matched to a gene. Produced via immunoSEQ multiplex PCR; TCRdb's table is partial and in-frame only. There are more than 10,000 clones in the sample; about 93% occur only once, and over 0.15% lies in the top ten. Time point given: week 3, after first cycle of checkpoint inhibitor. This clone appeared a single time. The antigen is unknown. Study conclusions and caveats: The study could not tell melanoma-specific clones from general immune activation.

This clonotype was sampled from a human donor with melanoma. This specimen consisted of effector memory CD8+ T cells from blood, obtained from a patient treated with checkpoint blockade. The chain carries TRBV28 and TRBJ1-3; 7 nucleotides align to TRBD1. CDR3 amino acids: CASSFGTDKPSGNTIYF. CDR3 DNA: TGTGCCAGCAGTTTTGGGACAGACAAACCCTCTGGAAACACCATATATTTT. The entire variable domain, with the rest obtained from reference TRBV28 and TRBJ1-3, is as follows: DVKVTQSSRYLVKRTGEKVFLECVQDMDHENMFWYRQDPGLGLRLIYFSYDVKMKEKGDIPEGYSVSREKKERFSLILESASTNQTSMYLCASSFGTDKPSGNTIYFGEGSWLTVV.